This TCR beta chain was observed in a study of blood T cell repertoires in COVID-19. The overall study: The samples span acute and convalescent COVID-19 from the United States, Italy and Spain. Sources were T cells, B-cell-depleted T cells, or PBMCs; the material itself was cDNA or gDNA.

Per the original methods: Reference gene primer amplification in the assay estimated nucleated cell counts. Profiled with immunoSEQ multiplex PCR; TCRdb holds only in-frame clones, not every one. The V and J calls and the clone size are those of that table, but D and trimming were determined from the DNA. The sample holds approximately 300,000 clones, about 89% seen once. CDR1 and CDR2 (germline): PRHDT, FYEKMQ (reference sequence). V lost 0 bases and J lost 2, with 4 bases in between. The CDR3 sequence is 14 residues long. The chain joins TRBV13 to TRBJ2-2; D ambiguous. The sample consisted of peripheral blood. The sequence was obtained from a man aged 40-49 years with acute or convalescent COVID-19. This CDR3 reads CASSLGLNTGELFF. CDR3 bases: TGTGCCAGCAGCTTAGGCCTTAACACCGGGGAGCTGTTTTTT.